This T cell receptor beta chain was sequenced in a study of T-cell reconstitution after alpha-beta-depleted transplantation in children (dated by TCRdb to 2016 to 2017). Turning to the overall study: T-cell immune reconstitution after TCRalphabeta/CD19-depleted allogeneic hematopoietic cell transplantation in children was quantitatively tracked in the study by means of TCR repertoire profiling. Study-wide conclusions, independent of this receptor: Over the following months the frequencies of hyperexpanded clones went down, and after one year T-cell counts and TCRbeta diversity were mostly credited to newly produced T cells. The apparently early recovery of alphabetaT-cell counts about two months after transplant reportedly depended on only several hundred rapidly expanded clones that came from non-depleted graft cells. The high TCRbeta diversity at day 60 in some patients was ascribed to recipient T cells and intrathymic progenitors that had survived conditioning.

CDR1 and CDR2, per the germline V gene, are MNHEY and SVGAGI. V is cut back by 1 base and J by 1 base, with 2 bases in the junction unmatched. Inclusive of the bounding cysteine and phenylalanine, the CDR3 is 15 residues long. The retained sequence is limited to the CDR3, 45 bases, with the frame set at the first base. Libraries were made using PCR. TCRdb shows the sequencer as Illumina HiSeq 2500. To normalize quantification of the TCRbeta repertoire, the TCR libraries were built with molecular barcoding that relied on unique molecular identifiers. TCRdb reanalyzed the raw reads on its own, using fastp at Q25 for trimming and MiXCR for clone calling, and kept in-frame beta chains. Each CDR3 protein gets just one entry, which takes the most common genes and DNA from the rows behind it. Present in this sample are just under 350,000 distinct CDR3 sequences, 15% to 20% of which were seen just once. Around 43% of the sample comes from the top ten.

The treatment or condition label here, explained by the study, means: allogeneic hematopoietic cell transplantation with graft depleted of TCRalphabeta T cells and CD19 B cells. TCRalphabeta/CD19-depleted allogeneic hematopoietic cell grafts were given to the transplant recipients, all of whom were children. Comments on this clonotype: There is no known antigen for this receptor. No base-level quality is on record; no much larger clone is a single base apart.

The rearranged segments are TRBV6-5 and TRBJ2-3, with 7 bases aligning to TRBD1. The sequencing here drew on PBMCs, mostly from graft donor cells, taken 360 days after TCRalphabeta/CD19-depleted stem cell transplant. The source is a male patient aged 2-15 years who had a stem cell transplant for acute lymphoblastic leukemia, so the T cells may come from the graft donor. The CDR3 sequence is CASSYFTGGTDTQYF. At the DNA level, the sequence is TGTGCCAGCAGTTACTTCACAGGGGGCACAGATACGCAGTATTTT.